This T cell receptor (beta chain) was documented in a study of blood T cell repertoires in COVID-19. Study-wide context: Some COVID-19 samples were acute and others convalescent; all came from the United States, Italy and Spain. From T cells, B-cell-depleted T cells, or PBMCs came the material, which was cDNA or gDNA.

This clone has only a few counts. In the authors' workflow: From reference gene primer amplification, estimates of nucleated cell counts were derived. Some clones are missing from TCRdb's copy, which holds only in-frame ones; the method was immunoSEQ multiplex PCR. The V and J calls and clone size are taken from that table; D and trimming were inferred from the DNA. The table includes approximately 150,000 clones, about 88% detected once. Germline values: CDR1 PRHDT, CDR2 FYEKMQ (reference sequence). The CDR3 loop spans 13 amino acids. The V and J ends lost 4 bases and 4 bases respectively, with 10 bases between them.

The origin of this receptor is an elderly woman with acute or convalescent COVID-19. The gene calls are TRBV13 and TRBJ1-2; the D gene is possibly TRBD1 (5 bases). The sample taken for sequencing was peripheral blood. The CDR3 reads CASSSRVGYGYTF. CDR3 nucleotides: TGTGCCAGCAGCTCCAGGGTCGGCTATGGCTACACCTTC.